This T cell receptor (beta chain) was captured by sequencing in a study of cytomegalovirus exposure and HLA in healthy donors. Study-level points and caveats: Later, TCR association rates were found to vary by HLA locus, highest for DRB1 and lowest for HLA-C. Reportedly, HLA-A and HLA-B alleles of most subjects were accurately predicted from TCR beta. There were three CMV-associated chains whose specificity for CMV antigens was confirmed in vitro. In an earlier analysis, about 87% or about 30%: the productive usage of most TCR beta V segments.

The V gene lost 1 base and the J gene lost 8 bases, with 8 bases spanning the gap. Germline V gives CDR1 SGHAT, CDR2 FQNNGV. The CDR3 length is 12 residues. Amplification used 60 Vbeta primers and 13 Jbeta primers. This table comes from immunoSEQ multiplex PCR, and its TCRdb copy is limited to in-frame clones, with some not included. Of 150,000 to 200,000 clones listed, approximately 9.5% were seen once; the top ten hold approximately 1.4%. This clone appeared a few times. Its antigen remains unknown. This chain uses TRBV11-2 with TRBJ1-1; unclear D gene. Sequenced input: PBMCs. The receptor was isolated from a woman aged 25-40 years in good health and CMV-seropositive. The CDR3 spells CASSLGSPEAFF. The CDR3 DNA sequence: TGTGCCAGCAGCTTAGGCAGTCCAGAAGCTTTCTTT.